This TCR beta chain was found in a study of blood T cells in healthy people across ages. The authors ran a second PCR of 7 to 11 cycles using a sample-barcoded 5' primer and a J-beta primer mix. TCRdb re-analysed the 5' RACE reads in MiXCR, keeping a single row per CDR3 protein. The sample holds hundreds of thousands of distinct CDR3 sequences, approximately 30% seen once. The specimen sequenced was blood. This receptor was identified in a woman older than 75 in good health.

CDR3 amino acids: CASSASLLDNEQFF. The DNA of the CDR3 is TGTGCCAGCAGCGCCAGTCTACTAGACAATGAGCAGTTCTTC. V usage is TRBV13 and J usage is TRBJ2-1, with D possibly TRBD2 on 5 matching bases. Germline V lookup: CDR1 PRHDT, CDR2 FYEKMQ (reference sequence). Trimming removed 5 bases at V and 5 bases at J, with 13 bases between. The CDR3 consists of 14 residues.